This note documents a single T cell receptor (beta chain) sequence. The antigen is not known. This specimen comes from a study of T-cell reconstitution after alpha-beta-depleted transplantation in children. Overall study findings and caveats: There were some patients whose high TCRbeta diversity at day 60 came from surviving recipient T cells and thymic progenitors.

The CDR3 loop spans 15 amino acids. The V and J ends lost 8 bases and 0 bases respectively, with 16 bases between them. Germline CDR1 is ENHRY and CDR2 is SYGVKD. Unique molecular identifiers were used to barcode this TCRbeta library. TCRdb passed the PCR reads through MiXCR, listing each CDR3 protein once. Seen here are 80,000 to 100,000 distinct CDR3 sequences, more than 20% observed once, and the top ten hold over 20%. This sequence was found in a boy younger than 10 with acute lymphoblastic leukemia, due to receive a stem cell transplant. The chain links TRBV10-3 to TRBJ1-2; the D gene is possibly TRBD1 (5 bases). The source material was PBMCs, sampled before TCRalphabeta/CD19-depleted stem cell transplant. The DNA of the CDR3 is TGTGCCATCTCCTCGCTCAGGGAAGCTAACTATGGCTACACCTTC. It specifies CAISSLREANYGYTF.